This entry lists 20 T cell receptor beta chains sequenced from one sample in a study of blood T cell repertoires in COVID-19. Profiled with immunoSEQ multiplex PCR; TCRdb holds only in-frame clones, not every one. The repertoire holds 330,000 or so clones, with more than 85% as singletons. What was sequenced was PBMCs or T cells enriched from blood (not recorded which). The source of these receptors is a woman in her twenties or thirties who had recovered from COVID-19.

The rearrangement links TRBV18 to TRBJ2-2; possible D gene TRBD2, 5 bases. This CDR3 is built from 13 residues. The V gene lost 3 bases and the J gene lost 5 bases, with 7 bases spanning the gap. Germline loops: CDR1 KGHSH, CDR2 LQKENI. CDR3 residues: CASSPPGTGELFF. CDR3 bases: TGTGCCAGCTCACCCCCGGGGACCGGGGAGCTGTTTTTT.

The table lists this clone with a few counts. The rearrangement links TRBV6-6 to TRBJ2-7; 7 bases align to TRBD1. Germline V gene lookup returns CDR1 MNHNY and CDR2 SVGAGI (reference sequence). The V segment lost 5 bases and the J segment 5 bases; nucleotides outside the gene matches: 9. This CDR3 has 14 residues. The CDR3 loop is CASSQWTGGNEQYF. CDR3 bases: TGTGCCAGCAGTCAATGGACAGGCGGTAACGAGCAGTACTTC.

This clone was counted once. The chain is built from TRBV18 and TRBJ2-5, with 10 bases identical to TRBD1. CDR1 and CDR2 from the germline V gene are KGHSH and LQKENI. The CDR3 has 14 amino acids. With V trimmed by 6 bases and J by 5 bases, 6 bases remained unmatched. CDR3 in amino acids: CASSLGQGLETQYF. CDR3 nucleotide sequence: TGTGCCAGCTCGTTGGGACAGGGGTTGGAGACCCAGTACTTC.

The chain carries TRBV27 and TRBJ1-2; D is uncertain. V lost 2 bases, J lost 6 bases, and 16 bases lay in between. Germline assignment: CDR1 MNHEY and CDR2 SMNVEV (reference sequence). There are 15 residues in the CDR3. The CDR3 loop is CASSLGLRPWDGYTF. The CDR3 bases are TGTGCCAGCAGTTTAGGGCTACGACCTTGGGATGGCTACACCTTC.

The V and J genes are TRBV7-2 and TRBJ2-3; 7 nucleotides line up with TRBD2. The CDR3 extends over 15 amino acids. The V segment lost 3 bases and the J segment 0 bases; nucleotides outside the gene matches: 3. Germline V gene sequence: CDR1 SGHTA, CDR2 FQGNSA. CDR3 bases: TGTGCCAGCAGCTTGGGGGGGACTAGCACAGATACGCAGTATTTT. Translation: CASSLGGTSTDTQYF.

This clone was recorded only once. This chain connects TRBV7-9 to TRBJ1-4; 7 nucleotides match TRBD1. CDR3 length: 15 residues. Germline-derived CDR1 and CDR2 are SEHNR and FQNEAQ (reference sequence). Unmatched junction bases numbered 9, after V lost 3 bases and J lost 8 bases. CDR3 sequence: CASSFGDREKEKLFF. The CDR3 DNA sequence: TGTGCCAGCAGCTTTGGGGACAGAGAAAAAGAAAAACTGTTTTTT. The complete variable domain, with remaining parts taken from reference TRBV7-9 and TRBJ1-4, reads DTGVSQNPRHKITKRGQNVTFRCDPISEHNRLYWYRQTLGQGPEFLTYFQNEAQLEKSRLLSDRFSAERPKGSFSTLEIQRTEQGDSAMYLCASSFGDREKEKLFFGSGTQLSVL.

Here the CDR3 reads CAAQGATNTEAFF. Here the CDR3 DNA reads TGTGCCGCCCAAGGAGCAACTAACACTGAAGCTTTCTTT. This chain uses TRBV28 with TRBJ1-1; no reliable D call. Per germline, CDR1 MDHEN and CDR2 SYDVKM. The CDR3 runs to 13 residues. V lost 11 bases to trimming and J lost 2 bases, with 15 bases between them.

The chain recombines TRBV5-1 with TRBJ1-4, with D possibly matching TRBD1 (5 bases). CDR3 size: 12 residues. V was shortened by 1 base and J by 11 bases, with 9 bases between the two germline ends. The germline CDR1 and CDR2 sequences are SGHRS and YFSETQ. This chain's CDR3 is CASSLTGSKLFF. CDR3 nucleotide sequence: TGCGCCAGCAGCTTGACAGGAAGCAAACTGTTTTTT.

The chain links TRBV28 to TRBJ1-1; D might be TRBD1 (6 bases). Trimming pared 6 bases from V and 4 bases from J, leaving 12 bases between. Germline V gene lookup returns CDR1 MDHEN and CDR2 SYDVKM. The CDR3 sequence is 13 residues long. In DNA, the CDR3 is TGTGCCAGCAGGTCTACAGGGTCCACTGAAGCTTTCTTT. Its protein product is CASRSTGSTEAFF.

The rearrangement uses TRBV28 and TRBJ1-6, with TRBD1 as a possible D gene (6 bases). Trimming stripped 4 bases from V and 0 bases from J, with 7 bases between. The CDR3 covers 15 residues. Germline assignment: CDR1 MDHEN and CDR2 SYDVKM. Here the CDR3 DNA reads TGTGCCAGCAGTTCACAGGGCTCCTATAATTCACCCCTCCACTTT. Residues: CASSSQGSYNSPLHF.

Regarding this clone: In the same sample, other DNA sequences code for this CDR3. The J gene is TRBJ2-1, the V gene TRBV27; tentative D call: TRBD2 (6 bases). Between the trimmed V and J ends, which lost 0 bases and 0 bases, there was a span of 6 bases. The CDR3 spans 15 residues. Germline V gene lookup returns CDR1 MNHEY and CDR2 SMNVEV (reference sequence). CDR3 amino acids: CASSLSGSSYNEQFF. The CDR3 nucleotides read TGTGCCAGCAGTTTATCCGGGAGCTCCTACAATGAGCAGTTCTTC.

The gene calls are TRBV5-5 and TRBJ1-1; D is perhaps TRBD1 (6 bases). CDR3 length equals 14 residues. Germline loops: CDR1 SGHKS, CDR2 YYEKEE (reference sequence). Trimming took off 0 bases at V and 0 bases at J, with 6 bases between the two ends. The CDR3 region has the DNA TGTGCCAGCAGCTTGGGACAGGTGAACACTGAAGCTTTCTTT. Translation: CASSLGQVNTEAFF.

The V and J genes are TRBV9 and TRBJ2-2; D remains ambiguous. This CDR3 region has 15 residues. The germline V gene has CDR1 SGDLS and CDR2 YYNGEE. V gave up 4 bases and J gave up 1 base, with 11 bases separating them. The CDR3 spells CASSSRYENTGELFF. CDR3 in DNA: TGTGCCAGCAGCTCCCGCTACGAGAACACCGGGGAGCTGTTTTTT.

For the CDR3, the DNA is TGTGCCAGCAGCCACGACAGGGGCGCCGGAGAGCAGTACTTC. Protein product: CASSHDRGAGEQYF. The chain joins TRBV7-8 to TRBJ2-7; 8 nucleotides align to TRBD1. This CDR3 spans 14 amino acids. V lost 5 bases to trimming and J lost 7 bases; unmatched junction nucleotides: 10. Germline CDR1 is SGHVS and CDR2 is FQNEAQ. The full variable domain, its missing parts supplied by reference TRBV7-8 and TRBJ2-7, is GAGVSQSPRYKVAKRGQDVALRCDPISGHVSLFWYQQALGQGPEFLTYFQNEAQLDKSGLPSDRFFAERPEGSVSTLKIQRTQQEDSAVYLCASSHDRGAGEQYFGPGTRLTVT.

The chain carries TRBV19 and TRBJ1-4, with D uncertain. CDR3 length: 13 amino acids. V lost 3 bases to trimming and J lost 5 bases, with 7 bases between them. CDR1 and CDR2 from the germline V gene are LNHDA and SQIVND (reference sequence). CDR3 coding DNA: TGTGCCAGTAGTATCGGGGAGAATGAAAAACTGTTTTTT. It translates to CASSIGENEKLFF.

The chain uses TRBV5-1 and TRBJ1-2; D gene unclear. From germline, CDR1 is SGHRS and CDR2 YFSETQ. The CDR3 loop spans 12 amino acids. The V gene lost 4 bases and the J gene lost 7 bases, with 11 bases spanning the gap. CDR3 sequence: CASSPGGGGYTF. CDR3 bases: TGCGCCAGCAGCCCAGGAGGAGGTGGCTACACCTTC.

In this sample, this clone turned up a few times. The chain combines TRBV4-1 with TRBJ2-7; a weak D match, TRBD2 (5 bases). This CDR3 comprises 17 residues. The germline gives CDR1 MGHRA, CDR2 YSYEKL. V dropped 3 bases and J dropped 2 bases, with 20 bases sitting between them. CDR3 residues: CASSHSRRAGGAYEQYF. The CDR3 DNA sequence: TGCGCCAGCAGCCACAGCCGCCGGGCAGGAGGCGCCTACGAGCAGTACTTC.

J is TRBJ1-1 and V is TRBV5-1, with a weak D call TRBD1 (6 bases). Germline V gene sequence: CDR1 SGHRS, CDR2 YFSETQ. Between the trimmed V and J ends, which lost 0 bases and 0 bases, there was a span of 12 bases. The CDR3 totals 16 residues. The CDR3 DNA is TGCGCCAGCAGCTTGGAAGGGGGACAAATGAACACTGAAGCTTTCTTT. It is translated as CASSLEGGQMNTEAFF.

V and J are TRBV7-9 and TRBJ1-1, with D uncertain. The germline gives CDR1 SEHNR, CDR2 FQNEAQ (reference sequence). This CDR3 contains 14 residues. The ends were cut back, 5 bases at V and 4 bases at J, with 14 bases in the middle. CDR3 loop: CASSPWIASTEAFF. The DNA for the CDR3 is TGTGCCAGCAGCCCTTGGATAGCTAGCACTGAAGCTTTCTTT.

The chain recombines TRBV9 with TRBJ2-3, with D tentatively TRBD1 (6 bases). The length of the CDR3 is 15 residues. Trimming pared 0 bases from V and 3 bases from J, leaving 11 bases between. The germline V gene encodes CDR1 SGDLS and CDR2 YYNGEE. In DNA, the CDR3 is TGTGCCAGCAGCGTAGCAGGGGCGAATACAGATACGCAGTATTTT. It encodes CASSVAGANTDTQYF.